A selection of T cell receptor beta chains follows, all from one sample in a study of T cells in Graves' hyperthyroidism and ophthalmopathy. TCRdb re-analysed the multiplex PCR reads in MiXCR, keeping a single row per CDR3 protein. Among over 700,000 distinct CDR3 sequences listed, over 15% were seen once. The sequencing input was blood. All receptors come from a woman aged 50 to 60 with Graves' hyperthyroidism that later progressed to Graves' ophthalmopathy. Both conserved end residues are part of each CDR3. Each record gives: D gene, J gene, V gene, clone size, CDR3 protein, CDR3 DNA. D genes are given only for firm matches. Size is stated for part of the rows, as once, few or many counts, or as a class when the clone is expanded.

d_gene: NA; j_gene: TRBJ2-2; v_gene: TRBV6-5; abundance: NA; CDR3aa: CASSYGGFTGELFF; CDR3nt: TGTGCCAGCAGTTACGGAGGTTTCACCGGGGAGCTGTTTTTT
d_gene: TRBD1; j_gene: TRBJ1-2; v_gene: TRBV4-1; abundance: NA; CDR3aa: CASSPLWDRVNYGYTF; CDR3nt: TGCGCCAGCAGCCCCCTCTGGGACAGGGTTAACTATGGCTACACCTTC
d_gene: TRBD2; j_gene: TRBJ2-5; v_gene: TRBV29-1; abundance: few; CDR3aa: CSVEGLAVQETQYF; CDR3nt: TGCAGCGTTGAGGGACTAGCGGTCCAAGAGACCCAGTACTTC
d_gene: NA; j_gene: TRBJ1-5; v_gene: TRBV12-3/TRBV12-4; abundance: NA; CDR3aa: CASSNGQVINQPQHF; CDR3nt: TGTGCCAGCAGCAATGGCCAGGTTATCAATCAGCCCCAGCATTTT
d_gene: TRBD1; j_gene: TRBJ2-5; v_gene: TRBV7-3; abundance: many; CDR3aa: CASSLTPTGGETQYF; CDR3nt: TGTGCCAGCAGCTTAACCCCGACAGGGGGAGAGACCCAGTACTTC
d_gene: TRBD2; j_gene: TRBJ2-3; v_gene: TRBV20-1; abundance: NA; CDR3aa: CSAREGLADTDTQYF; CDR3nt: TGCAGTGCTAGAGAGGGACTAGCGGACACAGATACGCAGTATTTT
d_gene: TRBD1; j_gene: TRBJ1-1; v_gene: TRBV20-1; abundance: many; CDR3aa: CSALRGQGARTEAFF; CDR3nt: TGCAGTGCCCTAAGGGGGCAGGGGGCGCGGACTGAAGCTTTCTTT
d_gene: NA; j_gene: TRBJ1-3; v_gene: TRBV30; abundance: many; CDR3aa: CACPSRPGNTIYF; CDR3nt: TGTGCCTGTCCTAGTAGGCCTGGAAACACCATATATTTT
d_gene: NA; j_gene: TRBJ1-1; v_gene: TRBV30; abundance: once; CDR3aa: CAWGGFEAFF; CDR3nt: TGTGCCTGGGGGGGCTTTGAAGCTTTCTTT
d_gene: NA; j_gene: TRBJ1-1; v_gene: TRBV11-2; abundance: NA; CDR3aa: CASSLDISPWGTEAFF; CDR3nt: TGTGCCAGCAGCTTAGATATTTCCCCCTGGGGCACTGAAGCTTTCTTT
d_gene: TRBD1; j_gene: TRBJ1-2; v_gene: TRBV6-2/TRBV6-3; abundance: NA; CDR3aa: CASSYRTGPSGYTF; CDR3nt: TGTGCCAGCAGTTACCGGACAGGGCCCAGTGGCTACACCTTC
d_gene: TRBD1; j_gene: TRBJ1-4; v_gene: TRBV9; abundance: NA; CDR3aa: CASSVGETGDEKLFF; CDR3nt: TGTGCCAGCAGCGTAGGGGAGACAGGGGATGAAAAACTGTTTTTT
d_gene: TRBD1; j_gene: TRBJ2-3; v_gene: TRBV6-1; abundance: NA; CDR3aa: CASTRDRDQTDTQYF; CDR3nt: TGTGCCAGCACCCGGGACAGGGATCAGACAGATACGCAGTATTTT
d_gene: TRBD2; j_gene: TRBJ2-5; v_gene: TRBV6-2/TRBV6-3; abundance: few; CDR3aa: CASSYASGAETQYF; CDR3nt: TGTGCCAGCAGTTACGCTAGCGGGGCAGAGACCCAGTACTTC
d_gene: TRBD2; j_gene: TRBJ2-1; v_gene: TRBV5-1; abundance: few; CDR3aa: CASRAASGGQYNEQFF; CDR3nt: TGCGCCAGTCGCGCTGCTAGCGGGGGACAATACAATGAGCAGTTCTTC
d_gene: NA; j_gene: TRBJ2-3; v_gene: TRBV6-6; abundance: few; CDR3aa: CASSYSGVNPDTQYF; CDR3nt: TGTGCCAGCAGTTACTCCGGCGTGAACCCGGATACGCAGTATTTT
d_gene: NA; j_gene: TRBJ1-1; v_gene: TRBV5-4; abundance: many; CDR3aa: CASSFRGGNTEAFF; CDR3nt: TGCGCCAGCAGCTTCAGGGGAGGAAACACTGAAGCTTTCTTT
d_gene: TRBD1; j_gene: TRBJ1-6; v_gene: TRBV5-1; abundance: many; CDR3aa: CASSWDRNNSPLHF; CDR3nt: TGCGCCAGCAGCTGGGACAGGAATAATTCACCCCTCCACTTT
d_gene: NA; j_gene: TRBJ2-1; v_gene: TRBV11-2; abundance: many; CDR3aa: CASSLGATSSYNEQFF; CDR3nt: TGTGCCAGCAGCTTAGGGGCTACGAGCTCCTACAATGAGCAGTTCTTC
d_gene: NA; j_gene: TRBJ2-5; v_gene: TRBV11-2; abundance: few; CDR3aa: CASSLALGGWETQYF; CDR3nt: TGTGCCAGCAGCCTGGCTTTGGGGGGCTGGGAGACCCAGTACTTC
d_gene: NA; j_gene: TRBJ2-7; v_gene: TRBV6-1; abundance: NA; CDR3aa: CASNDDGTYEQYF; CDR3nt: TGTGCCAGCAATGACGACGGGACGTACGAGCAGTACTTC
d_gene: TRBD1; j_gene: TRBJ2-5; v_gene: TRBV9; abundance: many; CDR3aa: CASSARDSSLQETQYF; CDR3nt: TGTGCCAGCAGCGCTAGGGACAGCTCCCTTCAAGAGACCCAGTACTTC
d_gene: NA; j_gene: TRBJ2-5; v_gene: TRBV3-1; abundance: few; CDR3aa: CASSPEAETQYF; CDR3nt: TGTGCCAGCAGCCCAGAGGCAGAGACCCAGTACTTC
d_gene: TRBD2; j_gene: TRBJ2-5; v_gene: TRBV5-1; abundance: NA; CDR3aa: CASSSKLAGLQETQYF; CDR3nt: TGCGCCAGCAGCTCTAAACTAGCGGGGTTGCAAGAGACCCAGTACTTC
d_gene: NA; j_gene: TRBJ1-5; v_gene: TRBV12-3/TRBV12-4; abundance: few; CDR3aa: CASSFVTGQPQHF; CDR3nt: TGTGCCAGCAGTTTTGTCACGGGGCAGCCCCAGCATTTT
d_gene: NA; j_gene: TRBJ1-5; v_gene: TRBV4-1; abundance: few; CDR3aa: CASSQTQGVNQPQHF; CDR3nt: TGCGCCAGCAGCCAAACGCAGGGAGTCAATCAGCCCCAGCATTTT
d_gene: NA; j_gene: TRBJ2-1; v_gene: TRBV4-1; abundance: NA; CDR3aa: CASSPASTYNEQFF; CDR3nt: TGCGCCAGCAGCCCTGCCTCAACTTACAATGAGCAGTTCTTC
d_gene: TRBD1; j_gene: TRBJ1-5; v_gene: TRBV2; abundance: many; CDR3aa: CASTGQGASNQPQHF; CDR3nt: TGTGCCAGCACCGGACAGGGGGCTTCCAATCAGCCCCAGCATTTT
d_gene: NA; j_gene: TRBJ2-5; v_gene: TRBV27; abundance: NA; CDR3aa: CASSLMPSGETQYF; CDR3nt: TGTGCCAGCAGTTTAATGCCCTCGGGGGAGACCCAGTACTTC
d_gene: NA; j_gene: TRBJ1-5; v_gene: TRBV29-1; abundance: NA; CDR3aa: CSAGANQPQHF; CDR3nt: TGCAGCGCCGGTGCCAATCAGCCCCAGCATTTT
d_gene: TRBD1; j_gene: TRBJ1-5; v_gene: TRBV7-8; abundance: many; CDR3aa: CASSRTGGVVQPQHF; CDR3nt: TGTGCCAGCAGCAGGACAGGGGGCGTCGTTCAGCCCCAGCATTTT
d_gene: TRBD1; j_gene: TRBJ1-6; v_gene: TRBV5-5; abundance: NA; CDR3aa: CASSFRDRPNSPLHF; CDR3nt: TGTGCCAGCAGCTTTCGGGACAGGCCTAATTCACCCCTCCACTTT
d_gene: NA; j_gene: TRBJ1-3; v_gene: TRBV10-3; abundance: few; CDR3aa: CAIKESGNTIYF; CDR3nt: TGTGCCATCAAGGAGTCTGGAAACACCATATATTTT
d_gene: NA; j_gene: TRBJ1-2; v_gene: TRBV12-3/TRBV12-4; abundance: NA; CDR3aa: CASSFHRGYTF; CDR3nt: TGTGCCAGCAGTTTCCACAGGGGCTACACCTTC
d_gene: NA; j_gene: TRBJ1-2; v_gene: TRBV5-1; abundance: NA; CDR3aa: CASSLGMDYGYTF; CDR3nt: TGCGCCAGCAGCTTGGGTATGGACTATGGCTACACCTTC
d_gene: NA; j_gene: TRBJ1-5; v_gene: TRBV19; abundance: once; CDR3aa: CAGSAGGQDYQPQHF; CDR3nt: TGTGCCGGTAGTGCGGGAGGGCAGGATTATCAGCCCCAGCATTTT
d_gene: TRBD1; j_gene: TRBJ1-6; v_gene: TRBV3-1; abundance: NA; CDR3aa: CASSQRTGRNSPLHF; CDR3nt: TGTGCCAGCAGCCAAAGGACAGGGCGAAATTCACCCCTCCACTTT
d_gene: NA; j_gene: TRBJ1-2; v_gene: TRBV9; abundance: NA; CDR3aa: CATLSQHLGSDYTF; CDR3nt: TGTGCCACCCTCAGCCAACATCTCGGATCTGACTACACCTTC
d_gene: NA; j_gene: TRBJ1-5; v_gene: TRBV20-1; abundance: NA; CDR3aa: CSAGGGPAQPQHF; CDR3nt: TGCAGTGCGGGGGGGGGACCCGCTCAGCCCCAGCATTTT
d_gene: TRBD1; j_gene: TRBJ2-3; v_gene: TRBV6-2/TRBV6-3; abundance: few; CDR3aa: CASSYNRGEDDPYTDTQYF; CDR3nt: TGTGCCAGCAGTTATAACAGGGGCGAAGATGACCCGTACACAGATACGCAGTATTTT
d_gene: NA; j_gene: TRBJ2-6; v_gene: TRBV13; abundance: NA; CDR3aa: CASSLISGSGQMSGANVLTF; CDR3nt: TGTGCCAGCAGCTTGATTTCGGGGTCAGGACAGATGTCTGGGGCCAACGTCCTGACTTTC
d_gene: NA; j_gene: TRBJ2-1; v_gene: TRBV7-3; abundance: many; CDR3aa: CASSLSIYNEQFF; CDR3nt: TGTGCCAGCAGCTTAAGCATATACAATGAGCAGTTCTTC
d_gene: NA; j_gene: TRBJ1-2; v_gene: TRBV24-1; abundance: few; CDR3aa: CATSDLDYGYTF; CDR3nt: TGTGCCACCAGTGATTTGGACTATGGCTACACCTTC
d_gene: TRBD1; j_gene: TRBJ2-7; v_gene: TRBV6-1; abundance: NA; CDR3aa: CASSDWTGGEEQYF; CDR3nt: TGTGCCAGCAGTGATTGGACAGGGGGAGAAGAGCAGTACTTC
d_gene: TRBD1; j_gene: TRBJ1-1; v_gene: TRBV12-3/TRBV12-4; abundance: few; CDR3aa: CASSPTGEGAGEAFF; CDR3nt: TGTGCCAGCAGTCCCACAGGGGAGGGGGCGGGTGAAGCTTTCTTT
d_gene: TRBD1; j_gene: TRBJ1-6; v_gene: TRBV5-6; abundance: NA; CDR3aa: CASSRAGGYNSPLHF; CDR3nt: TGTGCCAGCAGCCGCGCAGGGGGTTATAATTCACCCCTCCACTTT
d_gene: NA; j_gene: TRBJ1-5; v_gene: TRBV6-1; abundance: NA; CDR3aa: CASSDPGRPSDQPQHF; CDR3nt: TGTGCCAGCAGTGATCCCGGGAGACCCTCCGATCAGCCCCAGCATTTT
d_gene: TRBD2; j_gene: TRBJ2-3; v_gene: TRBV7-9; abundance: many; CDR3aa: CASSTWGTMGTDTQYF; CDR3nt: TGTGCCAGCAGCACATGGGGGACTATGGGCACAGATACGCAGTATTTT
d_gene: NA; j_gene: TRBJ2-3; v_gene: TRBV24-1; abundance: NA; CDR3aa: CATSRTEPDTQYF; CDR3nt: TGTGCCACCAGTAGGACAGAACCAGATACGCAGTATTTT
d_gene: TRBD1; j_gene: TRBJ1-2; v_gene: TRBV5-1; abundance: NA; CDR3aa: CASSSPGQGIYGYTF; CDR3nt: TGCGCCAGCAGCTCACCGGGACAGGGGATCTATGGCTACACCTTC